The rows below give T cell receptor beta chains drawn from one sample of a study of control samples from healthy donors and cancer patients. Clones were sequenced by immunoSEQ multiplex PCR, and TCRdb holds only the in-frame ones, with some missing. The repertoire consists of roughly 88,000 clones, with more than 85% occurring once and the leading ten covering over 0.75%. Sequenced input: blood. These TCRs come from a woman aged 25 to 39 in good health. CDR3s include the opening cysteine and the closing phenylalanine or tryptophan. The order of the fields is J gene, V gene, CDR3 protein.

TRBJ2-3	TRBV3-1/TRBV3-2	CASSQGLTGLAGPDTQYF
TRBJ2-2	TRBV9	CASSVTVGTASNTGELFF
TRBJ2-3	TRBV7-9	CASSLTTSTDTQYF
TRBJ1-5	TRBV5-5	CASSFMGPQGQPQHF
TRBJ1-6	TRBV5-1	CASSLGGFHNSPLHF
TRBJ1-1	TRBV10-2	CASSESISINTEAFF
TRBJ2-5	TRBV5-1	CASSLKTSGETQYF
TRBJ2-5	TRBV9	CASSVASQETQYF
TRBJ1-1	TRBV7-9	CASSPTGQDGNTEAFF
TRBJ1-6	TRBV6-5	CATGIGGGYNSPLHF
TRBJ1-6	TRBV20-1	CSASPQTYNSPLHF
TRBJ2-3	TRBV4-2	CASSQGPASTDTQYF
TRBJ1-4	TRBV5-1	CASSGGQGRKEKLFF
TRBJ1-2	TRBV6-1	CASSERGLNGYTF
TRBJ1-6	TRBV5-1	CASSLERLSSPLHF
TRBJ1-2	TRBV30	CAWREQGPNYGYTF
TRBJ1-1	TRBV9	CASSVDGNTEAFF
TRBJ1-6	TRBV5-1	CASSSQGGSPLHF
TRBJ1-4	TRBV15	CATSRDIGGANEKLFF
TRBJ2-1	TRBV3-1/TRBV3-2	CASSPGGVPNEQFF
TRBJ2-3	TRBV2	CASTRTAPSTDTQYF
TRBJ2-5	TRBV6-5	CASRRSQGVQETQYF
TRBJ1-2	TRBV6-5	CASTNLGGSYNGYTF
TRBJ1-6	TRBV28	CASSLLTGPNSALHF
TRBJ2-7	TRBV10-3	CAISEISGTYEQYF
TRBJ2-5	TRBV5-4	CASSNTGSGGETQYF
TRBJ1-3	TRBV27	CASSLFWTGGNTIYF
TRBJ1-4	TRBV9	CASSGGGPNEKLFF
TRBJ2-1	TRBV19	CASSILTGVYNEQFF
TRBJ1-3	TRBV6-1	CASSETPQAASGNTIYF
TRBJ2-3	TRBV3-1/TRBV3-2	CASSSGQGADTQYF
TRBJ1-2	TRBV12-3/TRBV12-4	CASSLTRGYGYTF